This paragraph reports one T cell receptor (beta chain). Antigen specificity is unknown. A much larger clone differs from this one at a single base, so this may be a read error. Using RNA template, CDR3s of TCR alpha and beta were amplified with iRepertoire arm-PCR. For one-step reverse transcription and amplification, roughly 95-450 ng of tissue mRNA or PBMC total RNA was used. TCRdb reanalysed the multiplex PCR reads using MiXCR and keeps one entry per CDR3 protein. This sample has under 200,000 distinct CDR3 sequences, with 30% to 40% found just once. Germline assignment: CDR1 LNHDA and CDR2 SQIVND (reference sequence). CDR3 length: 14 amino acids. This sample was taken from a study of glioma-infiltrating T cells. Study findings and constraints: Gliomas, especially low-grade, showed above-expected tissue-blood divergence; non-neoplastic patients showed below. Only very few CDR3 sequences appeared in both tissue and blood.

The sequenced material came from glioma tissue, nonneoplastic brain tissue, or PBMCs (not recorded which). V is TRBV19 and J is TRBJ2-5; D is unresolved. The sequence was obtained from a human donor with low-grade glioma or glioblastoma, undergoing nonglioma brain surgery, or in good health (not recorded which). This chain's CDR3 is CASTGRPPEEAQYF. Written as DNA, the CDR3 is TGTGCCAGTACAGGCAGGCCCCCGGAAGAGGCCCAGTACTTC.